One and the same sample provided the 26 T cell receptor beta chains below, sequenced in a study of shared clonotypes between healthy human individuals. Sequencing was performed with immunoSEQ multiplex PCR; in TCRdb, only in-frame clones are kept and a portion is missing. There are 1.4 million or so clones in the sample; approximately 98.5% occur only once, and about 0.35% lies in the top ten. Input material: naive CD4+ T cells sorted from blood. Sample subset: CD45RA+ positively selected. The receptors here all came from a man aged 25 to 45 in good health.

The rearrangement joins TRBV5-4 to TRBJ1-2, with 9 bases matching TRBD1. V dropped 0 bases and J dropped 7; count of bases not matched to a gene: 4. From germline, CDR1 is SGHNT and CDR2 YYREEE (reference sequence). The CDR3 runs to 14 residues. DNA of the CDR3: TGTGCCAGCAGCTTGGCCGGGACAGGGTCTGGCTACACCTTC. Protein product: CASSLAGTGSGYTF.

The rearrangement links TRBV7-3 to TRBJ1-1, with a weak D call TRBD1 (6 bases). The V end lost 1 base, the J end lost 0 bases, and 12 bases lay between the germline ends. This CDR3 is 16 amino acids long. The germline gives CDR1 SGHTA, CDR2 FQGTGA. In DNA form, the CDR3 reads TGTGCCAGCAGCTTAAAAGGCGGGGGCCTGAACACTGAAGCTTTCTTT. Its translation: CASSLKGGGLNTEAFF.

CDR3 sequence (DNA): TGTGCCAGCAGCGTAGGAACTAGTTGGAATGAGCAGTTCTTC. Translation gives CASSVGTSWNEQFF. V gene TRBV9 combines with J gene TRBJ2-1; D perhaps matches TRBD2 (5 bases). Looked up from germline, CDR1 is SGDLS and CDR2 is YYNGEE. Trimming removed 0 bases at V and 7 bases at J, with 11 bases between. This CDR3 region has 14 residues.

This sequence joins TRBV28 and TRBJ1-5, with TRBD1 identical over 9 bases. The CDR3 runs 17 residues. Germline trimming cut 5 bases from V and 0 bases from J; bases unmatched to any gene: 8. Germline CDR1 and CDR2: MDHEN and SYDVKM. CDR3: CASSPGQGTNSNQPQHF. The CDR3 DNA reads TGTGCCAGCAGTCCGGGACAGGGAACTAATAGCAATCAGCCCCAGCATTTT.

The chain carries TRBV19 and TRBJ1-2, with unresolved D. CDR1 and CDR2 from the germline V gene are LNHDA and SQIVND (reference sequence). CDR3 length: 14 residues. With 6 bases removed from V and 4 bases from J, the gap between germline ends came to 15 bases. CDR3 sequence: CASRRTMTGYGYTF. CDR3 coding DNA: TGTGCCAGTAGGCGAACAATGACGGGCTATGGCTACACCTTC.

The rearrangement joins TRBV28 to TRBJ1-4; 9 nucleotides agree with TRBD1. CDR1 MDHEN and CDR2 SYDVKM come from the germline V gene. This CDR3 has 16 residues. With V trimmed by 4 bases and J by 3 bases, 6 bases remained unmatched. This CDR3 reads CASSSHTGGSNEKLFF. The CDR3 nucleotides are TGTGCCAGCAGTTCTCACACAGGGGGCTCTAATGAAAAACTGTTTTTT.

This chain joins TRBV28 and TRBJ2-7, with 9 bases that match TRBD1. CDR3 length: 14 residues. The V gene's germline CDR1 is MDHEN and CDR2 SYDVKM. V trimming: 6 bases; J trimming: 4 bases; junction bases outside the gene matches: 7. The CDR3 DNA follows: TGTGCCAGCAGGGGGGGACAGGGACTGTACGAGCAGTACTTC. Its translation is CASRGGQGLYEQYF.

The V gene is TRBV4-1, the J gene TRBJ2-2; 11 bases match TRBD2. Germline CDR1 and CDR2: MGHRA and YSYEKL. There are 18 residues in the CDR3. The junction had 8 bases not matched to a gene; V was cut back by 0 bases and J by 5 bases. The CDR3 DNA follows: TGCGCCAGCAGCCAAGAAGCGACTAGCGGGACCCTAACCGGGGAGCTGTTTTTT. Residues: CASSQEATSGTLTGELFF.

Note on this clone: The junction shows a germline mismatch at one end, possibly a read error. This chain uses TRBV20-1 with TRBJ1-2; TRBD1 is a possible D gene (5 bases). CDR3 size: 11 residues. CDR1 is DFQATT and CDR2 is SNEGSKA in the germline V gene (reference sequence). CDR3 nucleotides: TGCAGTGCTAGAGCAGATGAGGGGTGGCTCTTC. This gives the protein CSARADEGWLF.

J is TRBJ2-7 and V is TRBV30, with D unclear. There are 11 residues in the CDR3. V gave up 5 bases and J gave up 5 bases, with 10 bases separating them. Germline V lookup: CDR1 GTSNPN, CDR2 SVGIG (reference sequence). The CDR3 nucleotides are TGTGCCTGGGCCGAGCCGCACGAGCAGTACTTC. Protein sequence: CAWAEPHEQYF. The whole variable domain, remainder taken from reference TRBV30 and TRBJ2-7, is SQTIHQWPATLVQPVGSPLSLECTVEGTSNPNLYWYRQAAGRGLQLLFYSVGIGQISSEVPQNLSASRPQDRQFILSSKKLLLSDSGFYLCAWAEPHEQYFGPGTRLTVT.

On this clone itself: Different DNA sequences within this sample yield the same CDR3. The rearrangement uses TRBV11-2 and TRBJ2-5; 7 nucleotides match TRBD1. J gave up 2 bases and V 1 base, and 1 base lay outside the gene matches. This CDR3 spans 14 amino acids. The V gene's germline CDR1 is SGHAT and CDR2 FQNNGV. The DNA of the CDR3 is TGTGCCAGCAGCTTAGGACAGGGACAAGAGACCCAGTACTTC. This codes for CASSLGQGQETQYF.

The J gene is TRBJ2-1, the V gene TRBV5-5, with D unresolved. CDR1 and CDR2 from the germline V gene are SGHKS and YYEKEE (reference sequence). V was trimmed by 5 bases and J by 9 bases, leaving 12 bases between them. CDR3 length: 12 residues. The CDR3 sequence is CASSSLGPEQFF. CDR3 bases: TGTGCCAGCAGTTCCTTGGGCCCTGAGCAGTTCTTC.

With respect to this clone: The sample contains more than one DNA sequence encoding this CDR3. This chain joins TRBV18 and TRBJ2-5; D remains unclear. The ends were cut back, 1 base at V and 5 bases at J, with 2 bases in the middle. Germline lookup yields CDR1 KGHSH and CDR2 LQKENI. CDR3 size: 11 residues. This CDR3 is CASSPRETQYF. The CDR3 DNA sequence: TGTGCCAGCTCACCACGCGAGACCCAGTACTTC.

J is TRBJ2-7 and V is TRBV5-1; perhaps TRBD1 as D (5 bases). The CDR3 totals 16 residues. With 4 bases removed from V and 3 bases from J, the gap between germline ends came to 20 bases. In germline, CDR1 is SGHRS, CDR2 YFSETQ. In nucleotides, the CDR3 is TGCGCCAGCAGCCCAGGACAAACTCTATCTGTCTACGAGCAGTACTTC. Protein product: CASSPGQTLSVYEQYF.

V gene TRBV5-1 combines with J gene TRBJ2-3, with 7 bases identical to TRBD2. This CDR3 comprises 15 residues. V gave up 5 bases and J gave up 1 base; unmatched junction bases: 7. Germline V CDR1 and CDR2: SGHRS, YFSETQ. The DNA of the CDR3 is TGCGCCAGCAGGCCTGGACTAGAACGCACAGATACGCAGTATTTT. Residues: CASRPGLERTDTQYF.

The chain employs TRBV25-1 and TRBJ1-1; D not certain. There are 13 residues in the CDR3. CDR1 MGHDK and CDR2 SYGVNS come from the germline V gene. The ends were cut back, 2 bases at V and 8 bases at J, with 12 bases in the middle. In DNA, the CDR3 is TGTGCCAGCAGTGAAATAGGGAAGTCAGAAGCTTTCTTT. Residues: CASSEIGKSEAFF.

The rearrangement joins TRBV30 to TRBJ2-3; D is perhaps TRBD2 (6 bases). V lost 2 bases and J lost 4, with 10 bases in between. CDR1 is GTSNPN and CDR2 is SVGIG in the germline V gene (reference sequence). The CDR3 is made up of 13 amino acids. CDR3 sequence (DNA): TGTGCCTGGAGTAGGAGGGTGGCAGATACGCAGTATTTT. Protein product: CAWSRRVADTQYF.

As to this clone: This sample also contains other DNA sequences that code for the same CDR3. The chain joins TRBV29-1 to TRBJ2-7; TRBD1 might be the D (6 bases). There are 11 residues in the CDR3. In germline, CDR1 is SQVTM, CDR2 ANQGSEA. Between the trimmed V and J ends, which lost 7 bases and 0 bases, there was a span of 7 bases. The CDR3 bases are TGCAGCGGAGGGGGCTCCTACGAGCAGTACTTC. Protein sequence: CSGGGSYEQYF.

The V call is TRBV14, the J call TRBJ2-1, with D hard to call. Germline V gene lookup returns CDR1 SGHDN and CDR2 FVKESK. The CDR3 consists of 12 residues. V lost 1 base, J lost 6 bases, and 4 bases lay in between. The CDR3 protein is CASSQAFNEQFF. The CDR3 DNA reads TGTGCCAGCAGCCAAGCCTTCAATGAGCAGTTCTTC. Full variable domain (missing parts from reference TRBV14 and TRBJ2-1): EAGVTQFPSHSVIEKGQTVTLRCDPISGHDNLYWYRRVMGKEIKFLLHFVKESKQDESGMPNNRFLAERTGGTYSTLKVQPAELEDSGVYFCASSQAFNEQFFGPGTRLTVL.

The rearrangement links TRBV2 to TRBJ2-1, with TRBD2 as a possible D gene (6 bases). Trimming took off 7 bases at V and 6 bases at J, with 10 bases between the two ends. The length of the CDR3 is 12 residues. CDR1 is SNHLY and CDR2 is FYNNEI in the germline V gene. DNA of the CDR3: TGTGCCAGCACCCTAGCGACCAATGAGCAGTTCTTC. It yields the protein CASTLATNEQFF.

Concerning this clone: The identical CDR3 is also encoded by other nucleotide sequences in the sample. The rearrangement links TRBV5-1 to TRBJ2-1, with TRBD2 identical over 8 bases. The germline CDR1 and CDR2 sequences are SGHRS and YFSETQ. The CDR3 runs 16 residues. Trimming took 1 base from V and 0 from J; bases not matched to a gene: 3. CDR3 sequence: CASSLSGRGSYNEQFF. In DNA form, the CDR3 reads TGCGCCAGCAGCTTGAGCGGGAGAGGCTCCTACAATGAGCAGTTCTTC.

Concerning this clone itself: An end of the junction does not agree with germline; a read error may underlie this. The chain carries TRBV7-7 and TRBJ2-1, with 10 bases that match TRBD2. Germline V gene sequence: CDR1 SSHAT, CDR2 FNYEAQ (reference sequence). CDR3 length: 15 residues. The CDR3 nucleotides are TGTGCTAGCAGCTTAGGGCTAGCGGGAGCTGATGAGCAGTTCTTC. As protein: CASSLGLAGADEQFF.

Points on this clone: Other DNA sequences in the same sample also yield this CDR3. The rearrangement joins TRBV4-1 to TRBJ1-1; no clear D gene. This CDR3 region has 13 residues. Germline V gene lookup returns CDR1 MGHRA and CDR2 YSYEKL. Trimming cost V 1 base and J 5 bases, with 8 bases left between them. CDR3: CASSQVRDTEAFF. CDR3 nucleotides: TGCGCCAGCAGCCAAGTTAGGGATACTGAAGCTTTCTTT.

The chain couples TRBV28 to TRBJ2-7; 7 bases are shared with TRBD2. The ends lost 8 bases at V and 0 bases at J; junction bases unmatched: 4. Germline values: CDR1 MDHEN, CDR2 SYDVKM. The length of the CDR3 is 13 residues. CDR3 loop: CASLSSGSYEQYF. DNA for the CDR3: TGTGCCAGCTTGTCTAGCGGCTCCTACGAGCAGTACTTC.

The chain joins TRBV28 to TRBJ2-3; 8 nucleotides match TRBD1. Germline-derived CDR1 and CDR2 are MDHEN and SYDVKM. This CDR3 is 13 amino acids long. Losses at the gene ends were 4 bases for V and 4 bases for J; bases not matched to a gene: 1. For the CDR3, the DNA is TGTGCCAGCAGTTCGACAGGGGCAGATACGCAGTATTTT. This translates into CASSSTGADTQYF.

The chain carries TRBV5-6 and TRBJ2-7; tentative D call: TRBD1 (6 bases). CDR3 length: 15 amino acids. With 0 bases removed from V and 6 bases from J, the gap between germline ends came to 16 bases. Germline values: CDR1 SGHDT, CDR2 YYEEEE. CDR3 residues: CASSLGTGTSLEQYF. CDR3 sequence (DNA): TGTGCCAGCAGCTTGGGGACCGGGACAAGTCTCGAGCAGTACTTC.